A selection of T cell receptor beta chains follows, all from one sample in a study of cytomegalovirus exposure and HLA in healthy donors. Generated by immunoSEQ multiplex PCR, the TCRdb table keeps only in-frame clones and is missing some. The sample has about 170,000 clones, 60% to 80% seen once. The sample taken for sequencing was PBMCs. These receptors all stem from a female donor in good health and CMV-seronegative. CDR3s include the opening cysteine and the closing phenylalanine or tryptophan. D genes are given only for firm matches. Clone size is not always given. Where it is, it says once, few, many or a class for expanded clones.

V gene	J gene	D gene	clone size	CDR3 protein	CDR3 DNA
TRBV29-1	TRBJ2-2	TRBD2	few	CSAQTSGRTGELFF	TGCAGCGCTCAGACTAGCGGGAGGACCGGGGAGCTGTTTTTT
TRBV19	TRBJ2-3	NA	NA	CASSRTADTQYF	TGTGCCAGTAGTAGAACGGCAGATACGCAGTATTTT
TRBV28	TRBJ1-4	NA	NA	CASSLPGHTNEKLFF	TGTGCCAGCAGTTTACCGGGACATACCAATGAAAAACTGTTTTTT
TRBV10-2	TRBJ2-7	TRBD2	NA	CASSDLAGGDYEQYF	TGCGCCAGCAGTGACTTAGCGGGGGGGGACTACGAGCAGTACTTC
TRBV9	TRBJ1-2	NA	NA	CASSVQTNYGYTF	TGTGCCAGCAGCGTACAGACTAACTATGGCTACACCTTC
TRBV28	TRBJ2-5	NA	few	CASTLFPEKETQYF	TGTGCCAGCACCCTTTTTCCAGAAAAAGAGACCCAGTACTTC
TRBV19	TRBJ1-5	TRBD1	NA	CASWDRGTYQPQHF	TGTGCCAGTTGGGACAGGGGAACATATCAGCCCCAGCATTTT
TRBV10-3	TRBJ2-1	TRBD1	NA	CAISLTGGNEQFF	TGTGCCATCAGTTTGACAGGGGGGAATGAGCAGTTCTTC
TRBV5-1	TRBJ2-7	NA	NA	CASEGESYEQYF	TGCGCCAGCGAGGGGGAATCCTACGAGCAGTACTTC
TRBV30	TRBJ1-5	NA	NA	CAWSAGVGDQPQHF	TGTGCCTGGAGCGCGGGGGTAGGAGATCAGCCCCAGCATTTT
TRBV11-2	TRBJ2-7	TRBD2	few	CASSLGGLSYEQYF	TGTGCCAGCAGCTTGGGGGGGTTGTCCTACGAGCAGTACTTC
TRBV7-2	TRBJ2-3	NA	few	CASSLKSGGGGRTDTQYF	TGTGCCAGCAGCTTAAAATCGGGGGGTGGGGGGCGCACAGATACGCAGTATTTT
TRBV10-3	TRBJ1-4	TRBD1	NA	CASGQGDSMGTNEKLFF	TGTGCCAGTGGACAGGGGGACAGTATGGGGACTAATGAAAAACTGTTTTTT
TRBV21-1	TRBJ1-1	NA	few	CASSPPHAGQGWGTEAFF	TGTGCCAGCAGCCCACCTCACGCGGGACAGGGGTGGGGCACTGAAGCTTTCTTT
TRBV2	TRBJ1-1	NA	NA	CASSETELNTEAFF	TGTGCCAGCAGTGAGACAGAACTTAACACTGAAGCTTTCTTT
TRBV10-3	TRBJ2-3	TRBD2	NA	CAISDLGAGVGHNWADTQYF	TGTGCCATCAGTGACCTCGGGGCGGGAGTAGGTCATAATTGGGCAGATACGCAGTATTTT
TRBV7-9	TRBJ1-4	NA	NA	CASSLDQIHEKLFF	TGTGCCAGCAGCTTAGATCAGATCCATGAAAAACTGTTTTTT